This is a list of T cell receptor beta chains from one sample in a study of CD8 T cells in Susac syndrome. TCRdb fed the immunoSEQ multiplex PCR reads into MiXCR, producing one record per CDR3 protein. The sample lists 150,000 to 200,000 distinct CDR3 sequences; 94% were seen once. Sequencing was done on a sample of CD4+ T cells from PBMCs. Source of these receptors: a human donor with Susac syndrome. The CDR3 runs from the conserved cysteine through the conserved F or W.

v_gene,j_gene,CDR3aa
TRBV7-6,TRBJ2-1,CASSPGLPEGQFF
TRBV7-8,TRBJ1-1,CASRPLWDTEAFF
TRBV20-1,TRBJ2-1,CSARPGGGGNEQFF
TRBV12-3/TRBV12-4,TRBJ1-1,CASSPRHYENTEAFF
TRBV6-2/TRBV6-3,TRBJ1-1,CASRRDRGNTEAFF
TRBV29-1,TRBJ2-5,CSVSPTSGGDQETQYF
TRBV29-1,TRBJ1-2,CSVGGSLTGGYTF
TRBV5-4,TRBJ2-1,CASSSSGPYNEQFF
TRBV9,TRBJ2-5,CASSQGQQGQETQYF
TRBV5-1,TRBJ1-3,CASSSDGSSGNTIYF
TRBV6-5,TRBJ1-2,CASRPDGGYTF
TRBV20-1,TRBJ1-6,CSARGAGGKDNSPLHF
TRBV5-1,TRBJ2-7,CASSTTGSASYEQYF
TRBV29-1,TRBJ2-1,CSVLTSGGATYNEQFF
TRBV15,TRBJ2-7,CATSRGRGASYEQYF
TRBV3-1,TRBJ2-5,CASSQVGVETQYF
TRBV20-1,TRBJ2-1,CSARLTSGGFYNEQFF
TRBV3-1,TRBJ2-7,CASSQIAGGVEQYF
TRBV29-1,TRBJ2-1,CSVVRASSYNEQFF
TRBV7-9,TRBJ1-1,CASVEAGVGTEAFF
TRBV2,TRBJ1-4,CASRGQGATNEKLFF
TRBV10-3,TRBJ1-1,CAIRSTVGTEAFF
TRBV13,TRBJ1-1,CASNQEVDTEAFF
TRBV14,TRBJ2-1,CASSQMREQFF
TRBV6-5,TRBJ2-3,CASSTYRGGGADTQYF
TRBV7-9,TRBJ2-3,CASTQLAGAKDTQYF
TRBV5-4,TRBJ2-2,CASSFNRNTGELFF
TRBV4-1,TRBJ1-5,CASSQLSNQPQHF
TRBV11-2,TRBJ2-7,CASSLGEGFHEQYF
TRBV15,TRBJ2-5,CATSRVRTGEGETQYF
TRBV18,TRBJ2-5,CASSTTGSGRETQYF
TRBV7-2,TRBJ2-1,CASSFFGEQFF
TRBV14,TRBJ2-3,CATSGRLTDTQYF
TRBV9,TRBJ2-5,CASSFNQETQYF
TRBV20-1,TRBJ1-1,CSARWDSMNTEAFF
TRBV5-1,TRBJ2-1,CASSVPLGGPNEQFF
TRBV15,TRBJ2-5,CATSGPGQQETQYF
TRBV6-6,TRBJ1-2,CASTPGTYGYTF
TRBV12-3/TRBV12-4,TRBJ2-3,CASSFSGGWVDTQYF
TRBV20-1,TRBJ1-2,CSATGNGFYGYTF
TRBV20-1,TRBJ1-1,CSARGGGQANTEAFF
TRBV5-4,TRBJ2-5,CASSSGGTSETQYF
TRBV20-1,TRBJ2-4,CSARESTLAKNIQYF
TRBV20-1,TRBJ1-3,CSALGGSGNTIYF
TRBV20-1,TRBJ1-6,CSAGGQGGFSLHF
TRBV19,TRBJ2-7,CASSISQAEQYF
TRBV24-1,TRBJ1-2,CATSDGISGYTF
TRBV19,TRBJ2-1,CASRHQGAIGNEQFF
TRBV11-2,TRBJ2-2,CASSLVKGTGELFF